The present T cell receptor (beta chain) was sequenced within a study of beta chain features in type 1 diabetes (dated by TCRdb to the late 2010s). About the study as a whole: No differences in mean age, gender distribution, total cell number or subset yield were found between patients and healthy donors. In the study, TCRB repertoires of sorted circulating CD4+ T cell subsets from recently diagnosed type 1 diabetes patients were compared with those of matched healthy donors. Naive and central memory subsets were obtained from all 28 donors, but regulatory and stem cell-like memory subsets were isolated from only 8 patients and about 8 healthy donors. A total of roughly 100 million sorted cells were examined across all samples, and the number of cells per subset was strongly correlated with RNA yield.

The High Capacity cDNA Reverse Transcription Kit was used to reverse transcribe all of the isolated RNA, meaning that expressed TCRB transcripts were what got sequenced. Deep immunoSEQ sequencing was applied to naive, central memory and regulatory T cell samples, giving an average of about 3.6 million total reads per sample. Sorted cells were lysed in RLT buffer and RNA was extracted with DNase-treated RNeasy Micro or Mini kits, depending on cell number. Each cell subset was processed separately to prevent cross-contamination, with patient and healthy donor samples processed together. Using the immunoSEQ multiplex PCR, TCRB sequences were amplified from cDNA into 87-bp fragments spanning the CDR3 region. Sequencing of the amplicons was performed on the Illumina HiSeq platform. In the authors' own workflow: Synthetic template baselines were used to correct PCR bias computationally, reads within Hamming distance 2 were collapsed together, and singletons that could not be merged were discarded. By aligning reads against IMGT, V, D and J genes, CDR3 length, and insertions or deletions at six rearrangement sites were assigned. Within each subset, clonotype counts were normalized to sorted cell number, after which true diversity and Gini coefficients were computed with the tcR R package. Repertoire sharing was quantified using the overlap coefficient calculated on TCRB nucleotide sequences. Out-of-frame TCRB sequences from naive cells were analyzed to stand in for the pre-selection repertoire. TCRdb took this table from immuneACCESS and kept in-frame rearrangements with V and J called. Such tables lack part of the clones; where checked against another copy, unresolved V genes explain under half of the gap, and the rest is unexplained. Clonal size and the V and J genes are those of that table, whereas D and trimming came from the DNA. Here the sample has 240,000 or so clones; roughly 20% occur a single time. Clones ranked in the top ten supply around 0.03% of the sample.

What the authors observed across the whole study: PCR may preferentially amplify shorter templates, but because patient and control samples were amplified and corrected together, any resulting skew would affect both groups equally. A moderate but significant shortening of TCRB CDR3 length was observed in type 1 diabetes patients in all four CD4+ subsets. Because cDNA was sequenced instead of genomic DNA, activated cells with high expression could be over-represented, although the groups did not differ in activation or CD3 levels. Because small numbers of individuals were included in the HLA sub-analyses, any influence of HLA type on TCRB rearrangement was left unresolved. The naive, central memory and regulatory TCRB repertoires appeared to resemble one another more closely among patients than among healthy donors. At VDJ recombination sites, type 1 diabetes patients had fewer insertions and more deleted nucleotides, which implies abnormalities in thymic rearrangement.

Each donor gave one peripheral blood draw, averaging around 0.11 L, which was collected into heparinised tubes. Naive, central memory, regulatory and stem cell-like memory CD4+ T cells were sorted on a BD FACSAria II using a panel including CD45RO, CCR7, CD25, CD127, CD95 and CD27. Every sorted population had a purity above 95%. PBMCs were separated immediately by Lymphoprep density gradient centrifugation and were stained directly, without being cultured. Samples were stained and sorted in pairs, with one healthy donor and one patient per experiment, so that batch effects were minimized. This clone has only a few counts. This receptor's antigen is unknown. Per-nucleotide qualities are absent, and no much larger clonotype sits a single base away. V is reduced by 4 bases and J by 0 bases, leaving a spacing of 16 bases between them. Measured from the cysteine to the phenylalanine, the CDR3 is 18 residues long. The kept DNA is CDR3 alone, 54 bases in frame from the first base. Via the germline V gene, CDR1 is MGHRA and CDR2 YSYEKL.

The sequenced sample consisted of naive CD4+ T cells from blood. The cell subset or site tag for this specimen amounts to: true naive CD4+ T cells. The clonotype comes from a woman in her thirties or forties with type 1 diabetes. The chain joins TRBV4-1 to TRBJ2-6; the D region possibly corresponds to TRBD1 (5 bases align). The nucleotide sequence is TGCGCCAGCAGCCTAGGAAGGCAGGGAAGCTCTGGGGCCAACGTCCTGACTTTC. Its product reads: CASSLGRQGSSGANVLTF.